This T cell receptor (beta chain) was sequenced for a study of CD8+CD57+ T cells in acquired aplastic anemia. Overall study: Mean DNA quantity obtained from sorted CD4+ and CD8+ cells was 2.5 to 4 ug.

TCR beta VDJ combinations and CDR3 sequences were profiled from genomic DNA. TCRdb itself ran the reads through MiXCR, one entry per CDR3 protein. The table records 210,000 or so distinct CDR3 sequences, over 40% of them present only once. Patients picked for sequencing had shown CD8+CD57+ cell expansion detected by flow cytometry. Study findings and constraints: Patients had around 30 CD8+ CDR3 sequences in common with controls (the shared set).

In regard to this clonotype: What it recognizes is unknown.

This receptor was obtained from a human donor with aplastic anemia. The sequenced material came from sorted CD4+, CD8+, or CD8+CD57+ T cells (not recorded which) from PBMCs.

This chain's CDR3 is CATSSLRGRVRSPLHF. CDR3 nucleotides: TGTGCCACCAGCAGCCTGCGGGGGCGGGTTCGATCACCCCTCCACTTT. This chain links TRBV15 with TRBJ1-6; D is possibly TRBD1 (6 bases). The CDR3 sequence is 16 residues long. CDR1 LNHNV and CDR2 YYDKDF come from the germline V gene (reference sequence). V gave up 3 bases and J gave up 10 bases, with 19 bases separating them.